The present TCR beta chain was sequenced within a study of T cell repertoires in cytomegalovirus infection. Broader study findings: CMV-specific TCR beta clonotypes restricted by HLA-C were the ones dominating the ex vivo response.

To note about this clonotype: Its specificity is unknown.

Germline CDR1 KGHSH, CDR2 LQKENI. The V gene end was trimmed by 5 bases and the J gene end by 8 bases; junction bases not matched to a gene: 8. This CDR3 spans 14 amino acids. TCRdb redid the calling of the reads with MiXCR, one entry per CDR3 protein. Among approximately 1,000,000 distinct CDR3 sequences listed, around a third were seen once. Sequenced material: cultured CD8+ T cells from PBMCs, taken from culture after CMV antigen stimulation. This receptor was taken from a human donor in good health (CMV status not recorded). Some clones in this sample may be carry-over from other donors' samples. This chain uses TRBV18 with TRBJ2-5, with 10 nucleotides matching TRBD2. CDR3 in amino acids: CASSSTSGWETQYF. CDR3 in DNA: TGTGCCAGCTCATCGACTAGCGGGTGGGAAACCCAGTACTTC.